The 10 T cell receptor beta chains presented below share a single source sample, sequenced in a study of shared clonotypes between healthy human individuals. Clones were sequenced by immunoSEQ multiplex PCR, and TCRdb holds only the in-frame ones, with some missing. The sample carries 740,000 or so clones, approximately 73% recorded once. The source material was memory CD4+ T cells sorted from blood. Subset indicated: CD45RA-negative fraction. All receptors come from a woman in her 30s in good health.

The sample holds a few counts of this clone. The CDR3 nucleotides read TGTGCCAGCAGCTTACAAGACAGTTACGAGCAGTACTTC. The encoded protein is CASSLQDSYEQYF. The chain employs TRBV11-2 and TRBJ2-7, with a possible D match to TRBD1 (5 bases). Germline CDR1 and CDR2: SGHAT and FQNNGV. V was clipped by 2 bases and J by 4 bases, with 9 bases between them. This CDR3 contains 13 residues.

This clone was seen more than once but under ten times. The gene calls are TRBV7-8 and TRBJ2-7; TRBD2 aligns across 8 bases. V lost 5 bases and J lost 6; bases outside the gene matches: 12. The CDR3 has 15 amino acids. Germline CDR1 reads SGHVS; CDR2 reads FQNEAQ. CDR3 loop: CASSPSGGLVVEQYF. The CDR3 DNA follows: TGTGCCAGCAGCCCCTCGGGGGGACTAGTTGTCGAGCAGTACTTC.

Comment on this clone: It may be a read error: a sequence one base away is much more abundant. Other DNA variants within this sample encode the same CDR3. V gene TRBV5-1 combines with J gene TRBJ2-2; D not certain. Deletions cut 5 bases from V and 8 bases from J, with 19 bases between. The V gene's germline CDR1 is SGHRS and CDR2 YFSETQ. The CDR3 is 15 residues long. DNA for the CDR3: TGCGCCAGCAGACCGACCACCGGGTCTTATGGGGAGCTGTTTTTT. This codes for CASRPTTGSYGELFF.

Worth noting for this clone: Different DNA sequences within this sample yield the same CDR3. This chain connects TRBV2 to TRBJ1-5; no reliable D call. V was clipped by 0 bases and J by 2 bases, with 5 bases between them. This CDR3 region has 14 residues. Germline-derived CDR1 and CDR2 are SNHLY and FYNNEI. In DNA, the CDR3 is TGTGCCAGCAGTGAAGCGGAGCGCAATCAGCCCCAGCATTTT. It translates to CASSEAERNQPQHF.

V gene TRBV10-1 combines with J gene TRBJ2-3, with a weak D call TRBD1 (6 bases). Germline V lookup: CDR1 WNHNN, CDR2 SYGVQD (reference sequence). The CDR3 totals 15 residues. Deletions cut 7 bases from V and 2 bases from J, with 16 bases between. For the CDR3, the DNA is TGCGCCAGCACCAGTACCCGGGACAACACAGATACGCAGTATTTT. Translating it yields CASTSTRDNTDTQYF.

With respect to this clone: The sample contains more than one DNA sequence encoding this CDR3. V usage is TRBV19 and J usage is TRBJ1-5, with 7 bases that match TRBD1. This CDR3 comprises 13 residues. Trimming removed 5 bases from V and 3 bases from J; junction bases left unmatched: 1. Per the germline V gene, CDR1 is LNHDA and CDR2 is SQIVND (reference sequence). CDR3 in amino acids: CASSGTDNQPQHF. CDR3 bases: TGTGCCAGTAGTGGGACAGACAATCAGCCCCAGCATTTT.

The chain uses TRBV10-1 and TRBJ2-1; D might be TRBD2 (5 bases). The CDR3 has 15 residues. V was pared by 1 base and J by 7 bases, with 14 bases between. Germline loops: CDR1 WNHNN, CDR2 SYGVQD (reference sequence). The CDR3: CASSELAGRGNEQFF. The CDR3 nucleotides are TGCGCCAGCAGTGAGTTGGCCGGTCGGGGTAATGAGCAGTTCTTC.

The V gene is TRBV5-4, the J gene TRBJ2-2; perhaps TRBD1 as D (6 bases). Trimming took 4 bases from V and 6 from J, leaving 13 bases between them. The CDR3 runs to 14 residues. The germline CDR1 and CDR2 sequences are SGHNT and YYREEE (reference sequence). The CDR3 bases are TGTGCCAGCAGCCCCAGGGGTCTTGCCGGGGAGCTGTTTTTT. This encodes CASSPRGLAGELFF.

This clone appeared a few times. V gene TRBV28 combines with J gene TRBJ1-3; 7 positions match TRBD1. Germline V gives CDR1 MDHEN, CDR2 SYDVKM. Germline trimming cut 6 bases from V and 2 bases from J; bases unmatched to any gene: 7. The CDR3 contains 15 residues. CDR3 amino acids: CASSPGGTAGNTIYF. The CDR3 bases are TGTGCCAGCAGCCCCGGGGGGACAGCTGGAAACACCATATATTTT.

The genes are TRBV9 and TRBJ2-3; D is perhaps TRBD2 (5 bases). CDR3 length: 14 residues. In germline, CDR1 is SGDLS, CDR2 YYNGEE. Trimming left V 7 bases short and J 0 bases short, with 12 bases between. CDR3 bases: TGTGCCAGCGGAGGACTTGCTAGCACAGATACGCAGTATTTT. This codes for CASGGLASTDTQYF.